The sample holds a few counts of the clone carrying this T cell receptor beta chain. Its antigen is unknown. This sample is drawn from a study of CD8 T cells in acute hepatitis C reinfection. Study outcomes and limitations: No group differed significantly in the high NS3-1073 repertoire diversity. Few CDR3s matched those for other epitopes.

Profiling relied on immunoSEQ multiplex PCR, and the TCRdb table lists in-frame clones only, not all of them. Among approximately 40,000 clones listed, 75% to 90% were seen once. Described time point: naive CD8 control sorted from an acute-time-point sample. Trimming cost V 4 bases and J 0 bases, with 12 bases left between them. The CDR3 runs 15 residues. Germline V lookup: CDR1 SGDLS, CDR2 YYNGEE. The source is a woman aged 18-29 years who spontaneously cleared hepatitis C infection. The sequencing input was naive CD8+ T cells from PBMCs. The chain uses TRBV9 and TRBJ2-3; weak D call: TRBD1 (6 bases). CDR3 nucleotide sequence: TGTGCCAGCAGCACCTGGACAGCTAGCACAGATACGCAGTATTTT. Protein sequence: CASSTWTASTDTQYF.